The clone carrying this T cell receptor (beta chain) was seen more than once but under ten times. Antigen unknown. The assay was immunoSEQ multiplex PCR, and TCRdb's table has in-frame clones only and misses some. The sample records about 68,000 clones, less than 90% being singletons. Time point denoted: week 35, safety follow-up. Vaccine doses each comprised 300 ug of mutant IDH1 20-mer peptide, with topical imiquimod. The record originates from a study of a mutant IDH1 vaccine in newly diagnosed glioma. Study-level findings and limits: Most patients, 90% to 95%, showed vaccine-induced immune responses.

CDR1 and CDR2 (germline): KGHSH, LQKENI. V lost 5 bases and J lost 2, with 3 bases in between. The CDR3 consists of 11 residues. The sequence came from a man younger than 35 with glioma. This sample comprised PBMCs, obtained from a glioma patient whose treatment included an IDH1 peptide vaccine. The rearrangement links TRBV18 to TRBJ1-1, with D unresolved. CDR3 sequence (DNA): TGTGCCAGCTCAGAAAACACTGAAGCTTTCTTT. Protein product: CASSENTEAFF.